The present entry profiles one T cell receptor (beta chain) with its context. Only one count was recorded for this clone. Its antigen remains unidentified. Base-call qualities are not available, and no considerably larger clone is one nucleotide away. The germline ends are 8 bases apart after V is trimmed by 2 bases and J by 0 bases. The CDR3 sequence holds 15 residues, the cysteine and phenylalanine included. Of all the DNA, just the CDR3 is kept, 45 bases in frame from base 1. Per the germline V gene, ENHRY is the CDR1 and SYGVKD is the CDR2. The CDR3 regions of human TCRbeta chains were analyzed by immunosequencing. The authors' pipeline ran thus. Repertoire TCRs were checked for matches against a reference library of SARS-CoV-2-specific TCRs that had been generated using the MIRA antigen-specificity platform. Breadth was defined as the fraction of unique TCRs that were SARS-CoV-2-associated, and depth was defined as the fraction of total T cells that were SARS-CoV-2-associated. Using the MIRA data, each spike-specific TCR was mapped to the spike region that the TCR reacts to and placed in a CD4 or CD8 class. Log10-transformed breadth and depth values were compared by one-way ANOVA with Sidak's multiple comparisons tests. Drawn from immuneACCESS, this table holds only the in-frame rearrangements with V and J called that TCRdb kept. Clones are partly lost; checked studies trace under half to an unresolved V gene and leave the rest unexplained. Clonal size and the V and J genes are those of that table, whereas D and trimming came from the DNA. This sample is represented by 150,000 to 200,000 clones; around 88% of them were singletons. Of the sample, about 9.9% is held by the ten largest clones.

This sample is part of a study of T cell responses to AZD1222 COVID-19 vaccine (dated by TCRdb to the early 2020s). For the study in its entirety: A total of more than 230 trial participants underwent TCR sequencing, of whom under 220 had received two doses of AZD1222 and around 25 had received two doses of the MenACWY control vaccine. Trial participants were enrolled into age subgroups of 18-55, 56-69 and 70-plus years, which contained 148, 28 and 57 TCR-sequenced participants, respectively.

General findings and caveats noted by the study authors: In the small 56-69-year group, the increase in depth fell short of significance, most likely because of low power. Vaccine-associated CD4 TCRs spanned the whole spike protein, with dominant responses in regions 160-218 and 743-854. Because no day 14 peak-response samples were available, repertoires were characterized only after the peak T cell response. After two AZD1222 doses, spike-specific TCR breadth and depth were significantly higher than at day 0 and than in MenACWY recipients. Conclusions about previously exposed vaccinees are limited, since just a handful of AZD1222 recipients were seropositive for SARS-CoV-2 at baseline. Epitopes outside the regions mutated in the B.1.351 and B.1.1.7 variants were reportedly recognized by nearly half of the unique spike-specific TCRs. Most participants were white British and females outnumbered males, and the authors suggested that clonal diversity may have been underestimated.

The meaning of the sample's time point label: about 28 days (+/-7) after the second vaccine dose. Because spike-specific TCR depth and breadth did not differ between the two schedules, AZD1222 recipients who got a second dose at roughly 4 weeks were pooled with those who got a second dose at roughly 12 weeks. Vaccinee samples were obtained from the UK trials COV001 and COV002, which included a single-blind randomized controlled phase 2/3 trial of AZD1222 (ChAdOx1 nCoV-19) in healthy adults. For TCRbeta chain sequencing, PBMC samples were collected from trial participants at day 0 and at day 28 after the second dose.

This TCR was recovered from an adult who received the AZD1222 COVID-19 vaccine. Sequences were derived from peripheral blood, sampled 28 days after the second AZD1222 dose. In this chain, TRBV10-3 is recombined with TRBJ1-3; TRBD1 is a weak D gene call, 5 bases matching. The CDR3 in this case is CAISEGDLSGNTIYF. The DNA reads as follows: TGTGCCATCAGTGAGGGGGACCTCTCTGGAAACACCATATATTTT.